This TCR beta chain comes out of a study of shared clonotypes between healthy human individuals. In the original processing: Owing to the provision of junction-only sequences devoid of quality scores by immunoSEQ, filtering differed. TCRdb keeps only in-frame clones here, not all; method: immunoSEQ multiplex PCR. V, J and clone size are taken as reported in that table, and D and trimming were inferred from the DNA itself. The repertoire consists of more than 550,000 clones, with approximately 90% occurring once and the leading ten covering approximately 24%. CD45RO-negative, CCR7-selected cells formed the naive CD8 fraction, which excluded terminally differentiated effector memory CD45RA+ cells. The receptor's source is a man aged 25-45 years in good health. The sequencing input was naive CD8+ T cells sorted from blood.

The CDR3 reads CAIRTTSGNSYEQYF. The CDR3 region has the DNA TGTGCCATCAGGACGACTAGCGGGAACTCCTACGAGCAGTACTTC. V gene TRBV10-3 combines with J gene TRBJ2-7, with 11 nucleotides matching TRBD2. There are 15 residues in the CDR3. J was trimmed by 0 bases and V by 6 bases; bases with no gene match: 4. Germline CDR1 ENHRY, CDR2 SYGVKD.